A selection of T cell receptor beta chains follows, all from one sample in a study of cytomegalovirus exposure and HLA in healthy donors. The method was immunoSEQ multiplex PCR; TCRdb's version includes in-frame clones alone and lacks a portion of them. The sample has 100,000 to 150,000 clones; more than 60% are singletons. The sequenced sample consisted of PBMCs. The receptors derive from a woman between 50 and 59 years old in good health and CMV-seropositive. Both conserved end residues are part of each CDR3. A D gene is named only where the DNA matches it firmly. The size field is filled for only some rows; it gives once, few, many or a size class.

TRBV10-3,17,.,.,TRBJ2-7,CAISEAEGGTWLDEQYF,TGTGCCATCAGTGAGGCCGAGGGGGGGACCTGGCTTGACGAGCAGTACTTC
TRBV4-3,16,.,.,TRBJ2-3,CASSQDFNRAGDTQYF,TGCGCCAGCAGCCAAGATTTCAACAGGGCAGGAGATACGCAGTATTTT
TRBV5-1,13,TRBD1,.,TRBJ2-5,CASSRTGEETQYF,TGCGCCAGCAGCCGTACAGGGGAAGAGACCCAGTACTTC
TRBV7-6,16,.,.,TRBJ2-1,CASSLAAGRGWNEQFF,TGTGCCAGCAGCTTAGCAGCGGGCCGGGGATGGAATGAGCAGTTCTTC
TRBV6-1,15,.,once,TRBJ1-1,CASSVRGLGNTEAFF,TGTGCCAGCAGTGTGCGGGGGCTGGGGAACACTGAAGCTTTCTTT
TRBV4-1,15,.,.,TRBJ2-7,CASSRLDEGSYEQYF,TGCGCCAGCAGCCGCCTAGATGAAGGCAGCTACGAGCAGTACTTC
TRBV11-2,15,TRBD1,.,TRBJ1-3,CASSLGTGIGNTIYF,TGTGCCAGCAGCTTAGGGACAGGGATTGGAAACACCATATATTTT
TRBV15,16,.,.,TRBJ1-6,CATSRDPLRDNSPLHF,TGTGCCACCAGCAGAGACCCCCTTAGAGATAATTCACCCCTCCACTTT
TRBV21-1,15,.,.,TRBJ2-1,CASSVRLAGPNEQFF,TGTGCCAGCAGCGTACGACTAGCGGGGCCCAATGAGCAGTTCTTC
TRBV5-1,13,.,.,TRBJ2-3,CASSLGDTDTQYF,TGCGCCAGCAGCTTGGGCGACACAGATACGCAGTATTTT
TRBV7-2,15,TRBD1,.,TRBJ1-2,CASSGGTGGTYGYTF,TGTGCCAGCAGCGGCGGGACAGGGGGGACCTATGGCTACACCTTC
TRBV27,16,.,.,TRBJ1-2,CASREVGAGTNDGYTF,TGTGCCAGCCGGGAAGTCGGCGCCGGGACAAACGATGGCTACACCTTC
TRBV5-4,15,.,.,TRBJ2-5,CASSLAEAGRETQYF,TGTGCCAGCAGCCTGGCCGAGGCGGGGAGAGAGACCCAGTACTTC
TRBV4-3,17,.,few,TRBJ2-1,CASSQDLMGGRLEEQFF,TGCGCCAGCAGCCAAGATTTGATGGGCGGGCGGCTAGAGGAGCAGTTCTTC
TRBV11-2,14,.,.,TRBJ1-2,CASSPVTGNYGYTF,TGTGCCAGCAGCCCAGTAACAGGGAACTATGGCTACACCTTC
TRBV27,15,.,.,TRBJ2-7,CASSLGAGGSYEQYF,TGTGCCAGCAGTTTGGGGGCAGGAGGATCCTACGAGCAGTACTTC
TRBV6-4,16,.,few,TRBJ2-2,CASSDHGGDFTGELFF,TGTGCCAGCAGTGACCACGGTGGGGACTTCACCGGGGAGCTGTTTTTT
TRBV7-8,13,TRBD2,.,TRBJ2-1,CAASGLAGNEQFF,TGTGCCGCGTCGGGACTAGCGGGCAATGAGCAGTTCTTC
TRBV19,16,TRBD1,.,TRBJ1-5,CASSMQTGVNNQPQHF,TGTGCCAGTAGTATGCAGACAGGGGTCAACAATCAGCCCCAGCATTTT
TRBV5-4,15,.,many,TRBJ2-7,CASSLVRAELYEQYF,TGTGCCAGCAGCTTGGTGCGAGCGGAACTCTACGAGCAGTACTTC
TRBV5-6,12,TRBD1,.,TRBJ1-5,CASSSQDRDQHF,TGTGCCAGCAGCTCTCAGGACAGGGACCAGCATTTT
TRBV5-6,15,.,.,TRBJ1-2,CASSPGPQEDYGYTF,TGTGCCAGCAGCCCGGGCCCCCAGGAGGACTATGGCTACACCTTC